A single TCR beta chain is shown here with its context. Its antigen remains undetermined. It has no much larger one-base neighbor in the sample; base qualities were not kept. This sample is part of a study of cytomegalovirus exposure and HLA in healthy donors (dated by TCRdb to 2015 to 2018). Looking at the study overall: In an earlier analysis of about 560 of the donors, 276 Gb of sequence data and 90 million to 130 million unique TCR beta sequences from 150 million to 200 million T cells were reported. The later analysis used no new phenotypic data to find candidate immune exposures, relying instead on TCR beta sequences and their occurrence across donors. About 330 gigabases of sequencing data and around 90 million unique TCR sequences made up an early release that covered some 640 HLA-typed donors. A later analysis re-examined previously published TCR beta repertoires from roughly 650 donors and added high-resolution HLA genotyping to investigate patterns of TCR occurrence. The study aimed to test whether cataloging public T cell receptors could reveal signatures of past pathogen exposure. To predict cytomegalovirus infection status, the study combined high-throughput TCR immunosequencing, statistical association of individual TCRs with disease status, and machine learning. HLA typing covered class I and class II loci at four-digit resolution. Across approximately 400 genotyped donors of the cohort, an average of about 250,000 unique TCR beta nucleotide sequences per donor were sequenced, and roughly 20% of those sequences were non-productive. The number of donors typed differed by locus, with 629-630 for A, B, C, DRB1 and DQB1, 522 for DQA1, under 610 for DPA1, and some 440 for DPB1. In a later genetic analysis, genome-wide SNP genotypes for about 60% of the 666 donors were used, and that subset was treated as a discovery cohort. Every discovery cohort repertoire had been produced on one sequencing platform. The T cell repertoires of under 750 subjects were profiled by immunosequencing and related to cytomegalovirus serostatus. Along with the roughly 700-subject first cohort, a separate validation cohort of over a hundred different subjects was used. An earlier analysis of approximately 630 of the donors applied high-throughput TCR beta sequencing to assess whether each TCR beta V gene segment acted as functional or pseudogenic. Of the roughly 390 genotyped donors, 80% to 90% were placed in the genetic ancestry cluster associated with self-reported Caucasian donors. Roughly 5 DR-DQ haplotypes were handled as single units for association and clustering, since linkage in the cohort was strong. Alongside the repertoire data, information on donor age, sex, ethnicity and CMV serostatus was compiled. General conclusions and limits of the study: Strong co-occurrence of HLA alleles, especially DR and DQ, made assigning TCR associations to individual alleles difficult. Because HLA typing was unavailable for some donors at each locus, only the typed subset was used in association tests. Immune exposure information for the cohort was limited to CMV serostatus. Linkage disequilibrium might explain the correlated functional status among segregating V segments, but an unknown experimental factor could not be excluded. Some IMGT-functional V segments, including TRBV6-2 and TRBV6-3, could not be distinguished by the 87-base-pair reads and were therefore excluded. In a later analysis, the rate of TCR association differed among HLA loci, with DRB1 alleles having the most associated TCRs and HLA-C alleles having the fewest. Compared with the roughly 710-donor mean, donors in an Asian-associated ancestry cluster had fewer N-insertions in productive TCRs, according to a later genetic analysis. Most TCR sequences were seen in very few donors, while some public TCRs were found in many individuals. In a later analysis, several top co-occurrence clusters were reported to appear linked to parvovirus B19, influenza, CMV and Epstein-Barr virus. It was suggested by the authors that the approach could potentially be generalized to other disease states and immunological phenotypes. The classifier was reported to diagnose cytomegalovirus status with high specificity and sensitivity in both the original and validation cohorts. The earlier analysis of some 540 of the donors excluded roughly 16 rarely observed V segments, including chromosome 9 orphons, because counts were too low. A cluster of highly shared sequence variants was judged likely to be a technical artifact of the sequencing pipeline. In an earlier analysis of some 500 of the donors, most TCR beta V segments appeared in productive rearrangements about 87% or about 30% of the time, broadly matching IMGT annotations. V-gene and J-gene trimming of TCR beta chains was associated with a missense DCLRE1C variant in a later genetic analysis, and the association was replicated in an independent cohort. According to a later analysis, most CMV-associated TCR beta chains appeared to be HLA-restricted, and the HLA associations seemed to be driven largely by CMV exposure. In vitro tests confirmed that a few of the cytomegalovirus-associated TCR beta chains recognize cytomegalovirus antigens. A further reported finding was that TCR beta sequences accurately predicted the HLA-A and HLA-B alleles for most subjects in the first cohort. In a later analysis, around 17,000 TCR beta sequences were associated with specific HLA alleles at a false discovery rate of 0.05. The cohort was sequenced for TCR beta chains only, and without alpha or paired-chain data the features that could be detected were limited. A later analysis found that HLA-associated TCR beta chains were more clonally expanded and had lower generation probabilities than equally common non-associated chains. A total of 150 to 200 TCR beta chains were listed by the study as associated with cytomegalovirus. Roughly uniform sequencing depth across donors was assumed in presence/absence analyses, although this assumption may not hold.

Including cysteine and phenylalanine, the CDR3 has 17 amino acids. The read is trimmed to its CDR3 DNA, 51 bases read in frame from base 1. Trimming leaves V shorter by 6 bases and J shorter by 6 bases, with the junction holding 17 bases beyond the gene matches. CDR1 and CDR2 are read off the germline V gene as SGDLS and YYNGEE. In total, around 600 healthy bone marrow donors made up the cohort. At the time of sampling, every cohort member was nominally healthy, though immune exposures that went unrecorded were likely present. The donor tested CMV seronegative and was one of the 352 seronegative cohort members. A peripheral blood sample was provided by each donor, and peripheral blood mononuclear cells were used for TCR beta sequencing. Genomic DNA extraction from the blood cell samples was performed with the Qiagen DNeasy Blood Extraction Kit. Library construction relied on the immunoSEQ multiplex PCR assay. For the multiplex PCR, a mixture combining 60 forward primers for TCR Vbeta segments and 13 reverse primers for TCR Jbeta segments was used. The CDR3 region of rearranged TCR beta genes was amplified from genomic DNA with a multiplex PCR assay. On the Illumina HiSeq System, the amplified TCR beta libraries were sequenced as 87-base-pair reads. On the study's bioinformatics: Across the roughly 600 repertoires, a later analysis counted around 80 million unique TCR beta chains, approximately 10 million of which were shared by at least two donors. A nearest-neighbor algorithm error-corrected the raw reads and collapsed the reads into unique sequences, merging closely related sequences to remove PCR and sequencing errors. CDR3 sequences were aligned to IMGT reference sequences to assign V, D and J gene segments. For a sequence to be retained, a match of at least six nucleotides to both a V gene segment and a J gene segment was required. Rearrangements were classified as productive when the CDR3 lacked stop codons and remained in frame with V and J, and all other rearrangements were classified as non-productive. Following IMGT convention, CDR3 was defined as the stretch from the second conserved V-encoded cysteine up to the conserved J-encoded phenylalanine. The earlier analysis of about 570 of the donors excluded any sequence lacking an unambiguous match to a single V gene segment. An earlier analysis of 500 to 600 of the donors classified V segments as functional when productive rearrangements were above 56.7% and as segregating when the standard deviation between donors was above 5%. To diagnose cytomegalovirus status from the catalog of TCR beta chain sequences, a statistical classification framework was built. V and J gene assignment, in a later analysis, came from comparing TCR nucleotide sequences with IMGT/GENE-DB human TR gene sequences. The TCRdist pipeline was used in a later analysis to assign CDR3 sequences and most-parsimonious VDJ recombination scenarios. In a later analysis, each TCR beta chain was defined by its CDR3 amino acid sequence together with its V-gene family, and reads lacking a unique V-gene family were excluded. As a way to deal with suspected cross-contamination and a sequencing artifact, a later analysis dropped nearly 600 nucleotide sequences that were highly shared and had low generation probability. In a later analysis, a clonal expansion index for each public chain was calculated from normalized within-repertoire ranks of inferred template counts. Generation probabilities in a later analysis came from a VDJ recombination model fitted to out-of-frame rearrangements, and those results were checked against IGoR. In a later analysis, TCR-TCR, TCR-HLA and TCR-CMV co-occurrence was scored with hypergeometric tests, and a repertoire-size bias correction was applied to TCR pairs. In a later analysis, false discovery rates were estimated by permuting HLA or CMV assignments 20 times. A later analysis grouped co-occurring TCRs with DBSCAN, adding TCRdist sequence similarity when clustering within HLA-allele-positive subsets. Repertoires with fewer than 30,000 or more than 120,000 public chains were left out of co-occurrence clustering, as were roughly five repertoires with anomalous nucleotide sharing. TCRdb provides this immuneACCESS table in a form limited to in-frame rearrangements. Some clones are lacking; in checked studies, under half of them reflect an unresolved V gene, and why the rest are absent is not known. Clone size and V and J calls were adopted from that table, with D and trimming inferred from the DNA. The sample data list tens of thousands of clones, and about 70% of these were observed just once. The ten largest make up over 9.5% of the sample.

Specimen: PBMCs. This chain joins TRBV9 to TRBJ2-1; TRBD2 agrees with 8 junctional bases. This sequence was found in a woman in her 30s in good health and CMV-seronegative. CDR3 region: CASNHKKIAGYRNEQFF. The sequenced DNA: TGTGCCAGCAACCATAAAAAAATAGCGGGGTACCGCAATGAGCAGTTCTTC.